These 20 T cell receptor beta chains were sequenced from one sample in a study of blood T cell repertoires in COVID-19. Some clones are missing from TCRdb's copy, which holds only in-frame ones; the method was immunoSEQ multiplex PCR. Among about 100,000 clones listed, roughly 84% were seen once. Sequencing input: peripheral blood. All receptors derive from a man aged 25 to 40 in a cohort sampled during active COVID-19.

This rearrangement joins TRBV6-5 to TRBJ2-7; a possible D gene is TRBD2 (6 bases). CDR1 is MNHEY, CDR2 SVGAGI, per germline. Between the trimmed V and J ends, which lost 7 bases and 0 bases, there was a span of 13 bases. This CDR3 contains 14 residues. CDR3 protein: CASTRDSSSYEQYF. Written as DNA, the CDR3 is TGTGCCAGCACTCGGGACTCCAGCTCCTACGAGCAGTACTTC.

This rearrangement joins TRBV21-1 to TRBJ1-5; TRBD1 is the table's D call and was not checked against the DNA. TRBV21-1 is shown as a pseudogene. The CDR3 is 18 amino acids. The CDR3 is CASSNRENRGWGNQPQHF. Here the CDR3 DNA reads TGTGCCAGCAGCAATCGGGAAAACAGGGGTTGGGGCAATCAGCCCCAGCATTTT.

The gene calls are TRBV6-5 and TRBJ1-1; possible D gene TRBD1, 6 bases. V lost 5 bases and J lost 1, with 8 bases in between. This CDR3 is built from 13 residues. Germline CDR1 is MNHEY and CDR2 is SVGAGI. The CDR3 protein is CASSLGQNTEAFF. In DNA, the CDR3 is TGTGCCAGCAGTCTGGGACAGAACACTGAAGCTTTCTTT.

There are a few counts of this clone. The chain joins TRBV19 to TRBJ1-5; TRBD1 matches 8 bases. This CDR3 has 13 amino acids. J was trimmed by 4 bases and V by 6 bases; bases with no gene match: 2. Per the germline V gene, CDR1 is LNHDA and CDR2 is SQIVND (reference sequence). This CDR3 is CASRGQGNQPQHF. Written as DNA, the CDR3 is TGTGCCAGTAGAGGACAGGGTAATCAGCCCCAGCATTTT.

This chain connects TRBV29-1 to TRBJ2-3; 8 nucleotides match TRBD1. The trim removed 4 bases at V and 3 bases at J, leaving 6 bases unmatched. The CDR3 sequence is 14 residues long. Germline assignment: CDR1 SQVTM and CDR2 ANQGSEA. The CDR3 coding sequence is TGCAGCGTTGGAGGACAGGGTAAAACAGATACGCAGTATTTT. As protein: CSVGGQGKTDTQYF.

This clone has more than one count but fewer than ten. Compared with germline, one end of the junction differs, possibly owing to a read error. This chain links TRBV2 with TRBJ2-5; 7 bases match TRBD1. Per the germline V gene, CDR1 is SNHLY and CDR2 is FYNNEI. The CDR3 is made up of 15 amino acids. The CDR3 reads CASSLQGKAQVTQYF. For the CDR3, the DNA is TGTGCCAGCAGCCTACAGGGGAAGGCCCAAGTGACCCAGTACTTC.

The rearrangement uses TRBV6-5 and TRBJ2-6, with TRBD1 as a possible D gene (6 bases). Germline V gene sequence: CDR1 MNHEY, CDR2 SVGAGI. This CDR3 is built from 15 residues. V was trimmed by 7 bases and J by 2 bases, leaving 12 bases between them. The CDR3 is CASNPQGPGANVLTF. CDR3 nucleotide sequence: TGTGCCAGCAATCCACAGGGACCTGGGGCCAACGTCCTGACTTTC.

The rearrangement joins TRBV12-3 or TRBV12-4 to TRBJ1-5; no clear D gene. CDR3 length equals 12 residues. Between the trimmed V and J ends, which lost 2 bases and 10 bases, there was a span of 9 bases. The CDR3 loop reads CASSLSLPPQHF. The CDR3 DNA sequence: TGTGCCAGCAGTTTAAGCCTCCCCCCCCAGCATTTT.

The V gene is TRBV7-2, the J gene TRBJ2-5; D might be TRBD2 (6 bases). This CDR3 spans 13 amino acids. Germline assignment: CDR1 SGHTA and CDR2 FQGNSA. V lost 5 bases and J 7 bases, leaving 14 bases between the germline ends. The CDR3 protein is CASSPPRRGTQYF. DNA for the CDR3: TGTGCCAGCAGCCCACCCCGGAGGGGGACCCAGTACTTC.

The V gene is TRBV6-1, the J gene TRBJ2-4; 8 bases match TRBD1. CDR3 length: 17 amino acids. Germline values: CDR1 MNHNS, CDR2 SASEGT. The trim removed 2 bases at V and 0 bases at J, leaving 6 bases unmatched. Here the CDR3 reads CASSEKGTGLAKNIQYF. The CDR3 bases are TGTGCCAGCAGTGAAAAGGGGACAGGCTTAGCCAAAAACATTCAGTACTTC.

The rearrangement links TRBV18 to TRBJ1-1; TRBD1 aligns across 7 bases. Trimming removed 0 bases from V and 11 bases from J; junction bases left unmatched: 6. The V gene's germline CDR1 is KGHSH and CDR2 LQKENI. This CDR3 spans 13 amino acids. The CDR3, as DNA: TGTGCCAGCTCACCACCATCACAGGGGCTGGCTTTCTTT. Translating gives CASSPPSQGLAFF.

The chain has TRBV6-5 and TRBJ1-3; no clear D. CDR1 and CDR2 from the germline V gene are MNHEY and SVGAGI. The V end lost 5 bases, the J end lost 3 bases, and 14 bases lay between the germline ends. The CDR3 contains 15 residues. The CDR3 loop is CASSPQEGVGNTIYF. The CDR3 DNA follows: TGTGCCAGCAGTCCCCAAGAGGGCGTTGGAAACACCATATATTTT.

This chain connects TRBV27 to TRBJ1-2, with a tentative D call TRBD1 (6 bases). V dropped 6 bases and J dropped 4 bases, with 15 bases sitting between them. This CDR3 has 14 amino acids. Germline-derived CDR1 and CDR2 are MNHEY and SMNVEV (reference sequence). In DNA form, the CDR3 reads TGTGCCAGCAGACCGGGACAAGCGATCTATGGCTACACCTTC. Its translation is CASRPGQAIYGYTF.

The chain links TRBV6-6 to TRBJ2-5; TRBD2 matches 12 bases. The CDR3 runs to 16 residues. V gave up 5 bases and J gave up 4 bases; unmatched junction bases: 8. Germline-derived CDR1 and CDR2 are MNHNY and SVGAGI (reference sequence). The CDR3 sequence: CASSPRLAGGGETQYF. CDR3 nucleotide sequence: TGTGCCAGCAGTCCCCGGCTAGCGGGGGGGGGAGAGACCCAGTACTTC.

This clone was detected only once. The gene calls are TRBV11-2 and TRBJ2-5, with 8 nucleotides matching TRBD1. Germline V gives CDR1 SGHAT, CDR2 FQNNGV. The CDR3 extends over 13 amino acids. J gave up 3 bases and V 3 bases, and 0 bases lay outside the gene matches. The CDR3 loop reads CASSLGQEETQYF. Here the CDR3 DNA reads TGTGCCAGCAGCTTGGGACAGGAAGAGACCCAGTACTTC.

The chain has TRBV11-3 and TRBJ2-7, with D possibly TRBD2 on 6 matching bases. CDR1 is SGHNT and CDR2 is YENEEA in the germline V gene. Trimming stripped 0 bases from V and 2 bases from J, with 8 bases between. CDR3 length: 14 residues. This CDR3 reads CASSLEAGTYEQYF. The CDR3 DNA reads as TGTGCCAGCAGCTTAGAGGCGGGGACCTACGAGCAGTACTTC.

DNA of the CDR3: TGTGCCAGCAGTTACTCCGTGGGCATGAACACTGAAGCTTTCTTT. Amino acid sequence: CASSYSVGMNTEAFF. The genes are TRBV6-5 and TRBJ1-1; D gene uncertain. This CDR3 region has 15 residues. V was trimmed by 0 bases and J by 0 bases, leaving 8 bases between them. The germline V gene encodes CDR1 MNHEY and CDR2 SVGAGI.

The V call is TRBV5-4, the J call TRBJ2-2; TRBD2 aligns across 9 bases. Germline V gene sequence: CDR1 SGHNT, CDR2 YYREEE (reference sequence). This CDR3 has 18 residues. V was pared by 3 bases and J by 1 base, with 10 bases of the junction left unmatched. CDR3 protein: CASSSWRGGMRNTGELFF. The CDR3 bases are TGTGCCAGCAGCTCTTGGCGGGGGGGCATGAGGAACACCGGGGAGCTGTTTTTT. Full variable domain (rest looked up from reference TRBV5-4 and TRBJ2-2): ETGVTQSPTHLIKTRGQQVTLRCSSQSGHNTVSWYQQALGQGPQFIFQYYREEENGRGNFPPRFSGLQFPNYSSELNVNALELDDSALYLCASSSWRGGMRNTGELFFGEGSRLTVL.

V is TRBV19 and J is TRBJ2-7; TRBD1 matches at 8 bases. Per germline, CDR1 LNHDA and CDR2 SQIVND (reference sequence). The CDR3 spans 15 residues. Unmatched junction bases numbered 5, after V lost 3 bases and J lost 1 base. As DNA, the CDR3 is TGTGCCAGTAGTATGTCTGGGGACAGGTCCTACGAGCAGTACTTC. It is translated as CASSMSGDRSYEQYF.

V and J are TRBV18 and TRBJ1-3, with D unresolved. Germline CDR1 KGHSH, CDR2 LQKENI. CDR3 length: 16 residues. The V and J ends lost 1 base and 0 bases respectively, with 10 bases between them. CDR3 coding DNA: TGTGCCAGCTCACCACTTTTATCTCGCTCTGGAAACACCATATATTTT. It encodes CASSPLLSRSGNTIYF.